This TCR beta chain was obtained from a study of persistence of HIV-infected CD4 T cells. Broader study findings: Degenerate expanded CDR3beta sequences were enriched among CMV- and Gag-responding cells.

This clone was found once. Antigen: not known. V was pared by 6 bases and J by 9 bases, with 20 bases between. This CDR3 contains 15 residues. Per germline, CDR1 SGHTA and CDR2 FQGNSA. Cells were stimulated with overlapping HIV-1 Gag 15-mer peptides. Sorting selected CD4+ T cells upregulating both CD40 ligand and CD69. Donors had undetectable plasma HIV-1 RNA, under 50 copies/mL, for 4+ years. Sequencing used immunoSEQ version 4 in survey mode. TCRdb's copy holds only in-frame clones and misses some; the assay was immunoSEQ multiplex PCR. This sample has around 32,000 clones, with approximately 66% found just once.

The J gene is TRBJ1-4, the V gene TRBV7-2; possibly TRBD1 for D (6 bases). Specimen: CD4+ T cells sorted from PBMCs after roughly 20-hour stimulation, collected from a patient who received antiretroviral therapy. This receptor was identified in an adult man with HIV who was CMV-seropositive. CDR3 sequence reads: CASSPPGRGWKKLFF. CDR3 coding DNA: TGTGCCAGCAGTCCACCGGGGAGGGGGTGGAAAAAACTGTTTTTT.